The rows below give T cell receptor beta chains drawn from one sample of a study of CD8 T cells in Susac syndrome. MiXCR, applied by TCRdb to the immunoSEQ multiplex PCR reads, yields one record per CDR3 protein. The table has 100,000 to 150,000 distinct CDR3 sequences, 90% to 95% seen once. The sample comprised CD4+ T cells from PBMCs. The receptors originated from a human donor with multiple sclerosis. Each CDR3 is given with its conserved first and last residue. The D gene is left open where the match is weak. Clone size, where shown, is once, few, many, or a class for clones that have expanded.

J gene | V gene | clone size | D gene | CDR3 length | CDR3 DNA | CDR3 protein
TRBJ1-5 | TRBV18 | once | - | 15 | TGTGCCAGCTCACGTAGCGCAGGTAGCAATCAGCCCCAGCATTTT | CASSRSAGSNQPQHF
TRBJ1-1 | TRBV6-2/TRBV6-3 | few | TRBD1 | 13 | TGTGCCAGTAGCTCAACAGGGGACACTGAAGCTTTCTTT | CASSSTGDTEAFF
TRBJ1-6 | TRBV19 | - | TRBD1 | 15 | TGTGCCAGTAGGGCAAACAGGGGCCCAGGTTCACCCCTCCACTTT | CASRANRGPGSPLHF
TRBJ2-1 | TRBV20-1 | - | - | 13 | TGCAGCTTCCAGAAAAGCTCCTACAATGAGCAGTTCTTC | CSFQKSSYNEQFF
TRBJ1-4 | TRBV18 | - | TRBD1 | 15 | TGTGCCAGCTCACCGCGGACAGGGGGCACTGAAAAACTGTTTTTT | CASSPRTGGTEKLFF
TRBJ1-2 | TRBV3-1 | - | - | 15 | TGTGCCAGCAGCCAAGGACTTTGGCAGGACTATGGCTACACCTTC | CASSQGLWQDYGYTF
TRBJ2-4 | TRBV6-6 | - | - | 14 | TGTGCCAGCAGCTCCGTAGGGGTTGAAAACATTCAGTACTTC | CASSSVGVENIQYF
TRBJ2-1 | TRBV3-1 | - | - | 14 | TGTGCCAGCAGCCTTGCGGGGCGAACACATGAGCAGTTCTTC | CASSLAGRTHEQFF
TRBJ1-1 | TRBV7-9 | - | - | 14 | TGTGCCAGCAGCTATGGACAGATGAACACTGAAGCTTTCTTT | CASSYGQMNTEAFF
TRBJ2-2 | TRBV7-9 | - | - | 14 | TGTGCCAGCAGCTTACAGGGGTTAACCGGGGAGCTGTTTTTT | CASSLQGLTGELFF
TRBJ1-1 | TRBV5-1 | - | - | 15 | TGCGCCAGCAGCTTGGGAACTAGGGTAGGCACTGAAGCTTTCTTT | CASSLGTRVGTEAFF
TRBJ2-6 | TRBV6-1 | - | TRBD1 | 16 | TGTGCCAGCACCGGGACAGGGCGTACGGGGGCCAACGTCCTGACTTTC | CASTGTGRTGANVLTF
TRBJ2-3 | TRBV30 | - | TRBD1 | 16 | TGTGCCTGGAGTGTAAAGGGCAGGGGGCGACCAGATACGCAGTATTTT | CAWSVKGRGRPDTQYF
TRBJ2-6 | TRBV6-5 | - | - | 15 | TGTGCCAGCAGTTCAAGAGCTCCTGGGGCCAACGTCCTGACTTTC | CASSSRAPGANVLTF
TRBJ1-1 | TRBV7-8 | - | - | 15 | TGTGCCAGCAGCCCTAAATCGACAAGGTGGGCTGAAGCTTTCTTT | CASSPKSTRWAEAFF
TRBJ2-7 | TRBV7-3 | - | - | 15 | TGTGCCAGCAGCCCCCAGCAGGGGCCGTCGTACGAGCAGTACTTC | CASSPQQGPSYEQYF
TRBJ2-7 | TRBV28 | - | - | 13 | TGTGCCACGTTGGACGGAGGAACCTACGAGCAGTACTTC | CATLDGGTYEQYF
TRBJ2-2 | TRBV20-1 | - | - | 14 | TGCAGTGCTAGGAGGACAGCTAACACCGGGGAGCTGTTTTTT | CSARRTANTGELFF
TRBJ1-5 | TRBV12-5 | - | - | 12 | TGTGCTAGTGGTGGACGAGATCAGCCCCAGCATTTT | CASGGRDQPQHF
TRBJ2-3 | TRBV5-1 | - | - | 13 | TGCGCCAGCAGCTTTAAGGGGTTGGATACGCAGTATTTT | CASSFKGLDTQYF
TRBJ1-1 | TRBV20-1 | - | TRBD1 | 16 | TGCAGTGCTAGAGATCGGGGACAGGGCCCTAACACTGAAGTTTTCTTT | CSARDRGQGPNTEVFF
TRBJ2-1 | TRBV5-6 | - | - | 15 | TGTGCCAGCAGCTTCCAGGGGTGGTCCTACAATGAGCAGTTCTTC | CASSFQGWSYNEQFF
TRBJ2-1 | TRBV2 | - | - | 14 | TGTGCCAGCTCTGACGGTTCCTTCTACAATGAGCAGTTCTTC | CASSDGSFYNEQFF
TRBJ1-2 | TRBV6-5 | - | - | 13 | TGTGCCAGCGGAGACCGAGCTAACTATGGCTACACCTTC | CASGDRANYGYTF
TRBJ2-5 | TRBV3-1 | few | TRBD2 | 16 | TGTGCCAGCAGCCAAGACCCTGGGACTACTCAAGAGACCCAGTACTTC | CASSQDPGTTQETQYF
TRBJ1-3 | TRBV6-1 | - | TRBD1 | 14 | TGTGCCAGCAGAGAGACAGGGGGTGGAAACACCATATATTTT | CASRETGGGNTIYF
TRBJ2-7 | TRBV21-1 | - | - | 14 | TGTGCCACCACGAGAGCAGACCGCTCCTACGAGCAGTACTTC | CATTRADRSYEQYF
TRBJ1-5 | TRBV7-9 | - | - | 15 | TGTGCCAGCAGCTTAGCGGGGTATAGCAATCAGCCCCAGCATTTT | CASSLAGYSNQPQHF
TRBJ2-1 | TRBV12-3/TRBV12-4 | - | TRBD2 | 16 | TGTGCCAGCAGTTTAAGACTAGCGGAGGGGAACAATGAGCAGTTCTTC | CASSLRLAEGNNEQFF
TRBJ2-5 | TRBV30 | once | - | 11 | TGTGCCTGGAGTGTACCCGAGACCCAGTACTTC | CAWSVPETQYF
TRBJ2-3 | TRBV4-2 | few | - | 14 | TGTGCCAGCAGCCAAGAAGGCGGAACAGATACGCAGTATTTT | CASSQEGGTDTQYF
TRBJ1-4 | TRBV18 | - | TRBD1 | 14 | TGTGCCAGCTCACAGACAGGGCCGAATGAAAAACTGTTTTTT | CASSQTGPNEKLFF
TRBJ2-3 | TRBV30 | - | - | 12 | TGTGCCTGGGAGGGGGGCACAGATACGCAGTATTTT | CAWEGGTDTQYF
TRBJ2-4 | TRBV24-1 | - | TRBD1 | 16 | TGTGCCACCAGTGATCCGACAGGGTCAGCCAAAAACATTCAGTACTTC | CATSDPTGSAKNIQYF
TRBJ1-5 | TRBV20-1 | - | - | 13 | TGCAGTGCTAGGTCCAATAGCAATCAGCCCCAGCATTTT | CSARSNSNQPQHF
TRBJ2-7 | TRBV28 | few | - | 12 | TGTGCCAGCAGTTTCGCCTCCTACGAGCAGTACTTC | CASSFASYEQYF
TRBJ2-7 | TRBV3-1 | once | - | 14 | TGTGCCAGCAGCCAGACGCAGGTTTCCTACGAGCAGTACTTC | CASSQTQVSYEQYF
TRBJ1-2 | TRBV30 | - | - | 14 | TGTGCCTGGACCCCATCCGGGACACCCTATGGCTACACCTTC | CAWTPSGTPYGYTF
TRBJ2-6 | TRBV3-1 | - | - | 16 | TGTGCCAGCAGCCAATACGGACCCTCTGGGGCCAACGTCCTGACTTTC | CASSQYGPSGANVLTF
TRBJ1-5 | TRBV7-9 | - | TRBD1 | 15 | TGTGCCAGCAGCTCAGACAGGGGGTCTAATCAGCCCCAGCATTTT | CASSSDRGSNQPQHF
TRBJ1-1 | TRBV18 | few | - | 13 | TGTGCCAGCTCAGCTAGGGGGGACACTGAAGCTTTCTTT | CASSARGDTEAFF
TRBJ2-6 | TRBV20-1 | - | - | 15 | TGCAGTGCTAGGACAGTGAACTCTGGGGCCAACGTCCTGACTTTC | CSARTVNSGANVLTF
TRBJ1-4 | TRBV5-1 | - | - | 15 | TGCGCCAGCAGCTTGGTTGATCCGGGGGGTGAAAAACTGTTTTTT | CASSLVDPGGEKLFF
TRBJ2-6 | TRBV28 | - | - | 17 | TGTGCCAGCAGGGGAACGGGGTCTAACTCTGGGGCCAACGTCCTGACTTTC | CASRGTGSNSGANVLTF
TRBJ1-2 | TRBV2 | - | TRBD1 | 17 | TGTGCCAGCAGTGGGTCAGGGGGCGCGATAGCTAACTATGGCTACACCTTC | CASSGSGGAIANYGYTF
TRBJ2-2 | TRBV2 | - | - | 16 | TGTGCCAGCAGTGAAAACAGGGGGGGAAACACCGGGGAGCTGTTTTTT | CASSENRGGNTGELFF
TRBJ1-2 | TRBV7-9 | - | TRBD1 | 16 | TGTGCCAGCAGCTTAAGTAACCGGGACAGGTTTGATGGCTACACCTTC | CASSLSNRDRFDGYTF